The sequence of this T cell receptor beta chain was determined in a study of blood T cell repertoires in COVID-19. Whole-study context: Specimens from acute and convalescent COVID-19 originated in the United States, Italy and Spain. The analysed material was cDNA or gDNA that came from T cells, B-cell-depleted T cells, or PBMCs.

Seattle enrolled patients during active infection and tracked them longitudinally. In the authors' workflow: Nucleated cell counts were estimated from reference gene primer amplification. Repertoires were generated with immunoSEQ multiplex PCR, while TCRdb's copy carries only in-frame clones and drops some. The V and J calls and clone size were taken over from that table, and D and trimming were inferred from the DNA. The table lists about 220,000 clones, roughly 80% of them singletons. The V gene end was trimmed by 1 base and the J gene end by 5 bases; junction bases not matched to a gene: 3. This CDR3 region has 14 residues. Looked up from germline, CDR1 is SGHTA and CDR2 is FQGTGA.

Sequenced material: peripheral blood. V is TRBV7-3 and J is TRBJ2-3; 7 bases are a match to TRBD1. The TCR was taken from a woman aged 80 or older with COVID-19, enrolled during active disease. The CDR3 protein is CASSLIGGQDTQYF. The CDR3 DNA follows: TGTGCCAGCAGCTTAATAGGGGGCCAAGATACGCAGTATTTT.